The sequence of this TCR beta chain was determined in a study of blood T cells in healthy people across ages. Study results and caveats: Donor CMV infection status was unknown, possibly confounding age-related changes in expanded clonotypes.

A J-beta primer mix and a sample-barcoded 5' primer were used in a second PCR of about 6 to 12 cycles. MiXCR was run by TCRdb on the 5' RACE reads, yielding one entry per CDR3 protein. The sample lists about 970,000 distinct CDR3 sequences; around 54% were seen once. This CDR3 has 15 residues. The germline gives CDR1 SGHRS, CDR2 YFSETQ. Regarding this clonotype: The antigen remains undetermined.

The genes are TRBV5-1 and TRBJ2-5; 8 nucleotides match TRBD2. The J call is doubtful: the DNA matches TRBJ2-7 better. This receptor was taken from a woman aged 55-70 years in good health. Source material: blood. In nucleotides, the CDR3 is TGCGCCAGCACCGACGGTACAGCGGGAGCCCACGAGCAGTACTTC. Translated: CASTDGTAGAHEQYF.